The 3 T cell receptor beta chains presented below share a single source sample, sequenced in a study of cytomegalovirus exposure and HLA in healthy donors. TCRdb's table, derived via immunoSEQ multiplex PCR, lists solely in-frame clones and lacks some. Found here are about 130,000 clones, approximately 89% of them singletons; the top ten hold about 8.2%. Sequencing was carried out using PBMCs. These receptors all stem from a woman between 18 and 29 years old in good health and CMV-seropositive.

The DNA of the CDR3 is TGTGCCAGCAGACTAGCGGGGGGAAACAATGAGCAGTTCTTC. Protein: CASRLAGGNNEQFF. The V gene is TRBV27, the J gene TRBJ2-1; 12 bases match TRBD2. Trimming removed 6 bases from V and 5 bases from J; junction bases left unmatched: 2. The CDR3 length is 14 residues. Per germline, CDR1 MNHEY and CDR2 SMNVEV (reference sequence).

The chain has TRBV14 and TRBJ1-1; D may be TRBD1 (6 bases). From germline, CDR1 is SGHDN and CDR2 FVKESK. The CDR3 is made up of 14 amino acids. Trimming removed 3 bases at V and 5 bases at J, with 13 bases between. The CDR3 region has the DNA TGTGCCAGCAGCCAGACACAGGGTTTAACTGAAGCTTTCTTT. Its translation is CASSQTQGLTEAFF.

The rearrangement uses TRBV18 and TRBJ1-6; 10 bases are a match to TRBD1. This CDR3 has 15 amino acids. Per the germline V gene, CDR1 is KGHSH and CDR2 is LQKENI. With 1 base clipped from V and 9 bases from J, the junction kept 3 bases outside the gene matches. Here the CDR3 DNA reads TGTGCCAGCTCACCACTGGGGACAGGGGCTTCACCCCTCCACTTT. Translated, it gives CASSPLGTGASPLHF.